In this sample, the clone carrying this T cell receptor (beta chain) turned up once. The CDR3 runs to 16 residues. V gave up 4 bases and J gave up 4 bases; unmatched junction bases: 8. Germline CDR1 is LGHNA and CDR2 is YNFKEQ. The data were taken from a study of T cell responses to AZD1222 COVID-19 vaccine. Clones were sequenced by immunoSEQ multiplex PCR, and TCRdb holds only the in-frame ones, with some missing. The table records around 130,000 clones, around 89% of them present only once. The clonotype was recovered from an adult who received the AZD1222 COVID-19 vaccine. The starting material was peripheral blood, obtained 28 days after the second AZD1222 dose. V gene TRBV4-2 combines with J gene TRBJ1-2; TRBD1 agrees at 11 bases. Written as DNA, the CDR3 is TGTGCCAGCAGCCCCCCCGGGACAGGGGGGATCTATGGCTACACCTTC. Protein: CASSPPGTGGIYGYTF.